What follows describes a single T cell receptor (beta chain). Its antigen remains unknown. This specimen comes from a study of CD8+ T cells in alopecia areata. Study-level results: On tofacitinib, scalp and blood still held many of the expanded lesional clones.

The CDR3 totals 16 residues. Germline V gene sequence: CDR1 SGHVS, CDR2 FQNEAQ. The V and J ends lost 5 bases and 1 base respectively, with 12 bases between them. As to treatment: oral pan-JAK inhibitor, 5-10 mg twice daily. Punch biopsies of lesional scalp, plus peripheral blood, were taken from alopecia areata patients. Extracted RNA was reverse transcribed, and the resulting cDNA served as sequencing template. The data were produced by immunoSEQ multiplex PCR, yet TCRdb's version contains in-frame clones alone and is incomplete. Seen here are some 95,000 clones, 40% to 50% observed once, and the top ten hold around 18%.

Sequenced here: CD8+ T cells sorted from blood, sampled at week 24, from a patient treated with tofacitinib. The V call is TRBV7-8, the J call TRBJ2-6; D not certain. This sequence originates from a human donor with alopecia areata. The CDR3 spells CASSHLRVSGANVLTF. In DNA form, the CDR3 reads TGTGCCAGCAGCCATTTAAGGGTATCTGGGGCCAACGTCCTGACTTTC.